A single sample gave rise to the 32 T cell receptor beta chains below, sequenced in a study of beta chain features in type 1 diabetes. The sequenced template was cDNA made from the entire isolated RNA. TCRdb's copy holds only in-frame clones and misses some; the assay was immunoSEQ multiplex PCR. Of 310,000 or so clones listed, around 8% are singletons. Specimen: central memory CD4+ T cells from blood. These receptors came from a woman aged 18 to 35 in good health.

The CDR3 DNA follows: TGTGCCAGCAGCCAATTAGCGGGTCGAACCACCGGGGAGCTGTTTTTT. Amino acid sequence: CASSQLAGRTTGELFF. The chain carries TRBV5-5 and TRBJ2-2; TRBD2 matches 7 bases. Germline loops: CDR1 SGHKS, CDR2 YYEKEE (reference sequence). The V segment lost 4 bases and the J segment 4 bases; nucleotides outside the gene matches: 10. The CDR3 totals 16 residues.

The table lists this clone with a few counts. The chain links TRBV6-5 to TRBJ1-1; no clear D gene. Germline lookup yields CDR1 MNHEY and CDR2 SVGAGI. The CDR3 is 16 amino acids. Trimming stripped 0 bases from V and 1 base from J, with 12 bases between. DNA of the CDR3: TGTGCCAGCAGTTACTCGGCCAGGTTTGGGAACACTGAAGCTTTCTTT. Amino acid sequence: CASSYSARFGNTEAFF.

The table lists this clone with a few counts. This rearrangement joins TRBV28 to TRBJ2-2, with 12 bases fitting TRBD1. This CDR3 contains 15 residues. The ends lost 5 bases at V and 4 bases at J; junction bases unmatched: 2. The germline CDR1 and CDR2 sequences are MDHEN and SYDVKM. The CDR3 region is CASSGTGGITGELFF. In DNA, the CDR3 is TGTGCCAGCAGTGGGACAGGGGGCATCACCGGGGAGCTGTTTTTT. Combining the CDR3 with reference TRBV28 and TRBJ2-2 gives the whole variable domain DVKVTQSSRYLVKRTGEKVFLECVQDMDHENMFWYRQDPGLGLRLIYFSYDVKMKEKGDIPEGYSVSREKKERFSLILESASTNQTSMYLCASSGTGGITGELFFGEGSRLTVL.

The genes are TRBV5-1 and TRBJ2-1; D tentatively reads TRBD1 or TRBD2 (5 bases each). Germline V gene sequence: CDR1 SGHRS, CDR2 YFSETQ. The CDR3 spans 14 residues. V was trimmed by 5 bases and J by 2 bases, leaving 11 bases between them. The CDR3 nucleotides read TGCGCCAGCAGGGGGACGAGCACCTACAATGAGCAGTTCTTC. The encoded protein is CASRGTSTYNEQFF.

The V gene is TRBV6-5, the J gene TRBJ2-7; weak D call: TRBD1 (5 bases). V gave up 6 bases and J gave up 6 bases, with 21 bases separating them. CDR3 size: 15 residues. CDR1 and CDR2 from the germline V gene are MNHEY and SVGAGI. The CDR3, as DNA: TGTGCCAGCAGCCCCACCGGGCAGGGTTACAGCGAGCAGTACTTC. Its protein product is CASSPTGQGYSEQYF.

This clone was detected a few times. The rearrangement joins TRBV7-2 to TRBJ2-5; D gene ambiguous. There are 13 residues in the CDR3. V was clipped by 1 base and J by 5 bases, with 8 bases between them. CDR1 is SGHTA, CDR2 FQGNSA, per germline. CDR3 in DNA: TGTGCCAGCAGCTTAGTCCCCTTGGAGACCCAGTACTTC. It specifies CASSLVPLETQYF.

The rearrangement uses TRBV5-4 and TRBJ2-1; a weak D match, TRBD2 (6 bases). Germline-derived CDR1 and CDR2 are SGHNT and YYREEE (reference sequence). Trimming removed 1 base from V and 4 bases from J, with 12 bases in between. The CDR3 length is 15 residues. Here the CDR3 reads CASSLTSNSYNEQFF. The CDR3 DNA is TGTGCCAGCAGCTTGACTAGCAATTCTTACAATGAGCAGTTCTTC.

The V gene is TRBV6-1, the J gene TRBJ2-2, with D hard to call. The germline V and J ends were trimmed by 9 bases and 6 bases, with 17 bases remaining between them. In germline, CDR1 is MNHNS, CDR2 SASEGT. The CDR3 is 14 residues long. DNA for the CDR3: TGTGCCAGTCGAGTCGGCAGTGGCTCCGGGGAGCTGTTTTTT. It translates to CASRVGSGSGELFF.

A few counts support this clone. V is TRBV9 and J is TRBJ2-7; D might be TRBD2 (5 bases). The CDR3 contains 14 residues. In germline, CDR1 is SGDLS, CDR2 YYNGEE. Trimming cost V 4 bases and J 0 bases, with 11 bases left between them. The CDR3 loop reads CASSPSFSSYEQYF. The CDR3 DNA follows: TGTGCCAGCAGCCCTAGCTTTAGCTCCTACGAGCAGTACTTC.

There are a few counts of this clone. The chain uses TRBV5-1 and TRBJ2-2; D is possibly TRBD1 (6 bases). The CDR3 sequence is 15 residues long. Trimming pared 4 bases from V and 2 bases from J, leaving 12 bases between. Germline V gives CDR1 SGHRS, CDR2 YFSETQ. The CDR3 spells CASSRTVGNTGELFF. As DNA, the CDR3 is TGCGCCAGCAGCAGGACAGTTGGTAACACCGGGGAGCTGTTTTTT. The full variable domain, in which reference TRBV5-1 and TRBJ2-2 provide the parts outside the CDR3, is KAGVTQTPRYLIKTRGQQVTLSCSPISGHRSVSWYQQTPGQGLQFLFEYFSETQRNKGNFPGRFSGRQFSNSRSEMNVSTLELGDSALYLCASSRTVGNTGELFFGEGSRLTVL.

This clone has more than one count but fewer than ten. The genes are TRBV2 and TRBJ2-1; 7 bases agree with TRBD2. The CDR3 is made up of 15 amino acids. Per germline, CDR1 SNHLY and CDR2 FYNNEI. J was trimmed by 2 bases and V by 6 bases; bases with no gene match: 7. In DNA, the CDR3 is TGTGCCAGCAGCCGGAGCCTAGCGGCCTACAATGAGCAGTTCTTC. Encoded protein: CASSRSLAAYNEQFF.

The V and J genes are TRBV7-9 and TRBJ1-1; D may be TRBD1 (6 bases). The CDR3 has 15 residues. Germline V gene data show CDR1 as SEHNR and CDR2 as FQNEAQ (reference sequence). V lost 6 bases to trimming and J lost 5 bases, with 19 bases between them. This CDR3 is CASRPGAERVTEAFF. The CDR3 nucleotides read TGTGCCAGCAGGCCAGGGGCCGAAAGAGTAACTGAAGCTTTCTTT.

This clone was picked up a small number of times. The V call is TRBV7-9, the J call TRBJ2-2; D remains unclear. CDR1 SEHNR and CDR2 FQNEAQ come from the germline V gene (reference sequence). V shed 4 bases and J shed 6 bases, with 3 bases lying between them. The CDR3 is 11 amino acids. The CDR3 DNA reads as TGTGCCAGCAGCTCTTCCGGGGAGCTGTTTTTT. This encodes CASSSSGELFF.

In its sample, this clone was seen a few times. The chain has TRBV10-2 and TRBJ2-7; tentative D call: TRBD2 (5 bases). The V gene's germline CDR1 is WSHSY and CDR2 SAAADI. The CDR3 is 12 amino acids. The ends were cut back, 8 bases at V and 6 bases at J, with 14 bases in the middle. Here the CDR3 reads CASRTGFLEQYF. The CDR3 DNA reads TGCGCCAGCCGGACGGGATTTCTCGAGCAGTACTTC.

This clone has a count of ten or more. The rearrangement uses TRBV7-8 and TRBJ2-7; D gene ambiguous. The CDR3 extends over 12 amino acids. V lost 4 bases and J 7 bases, leaving 11 bases between the germline ends. From germline, CDR1 is SGHVS and CDR2 FQNEAQ. The CDR3 reads CASSSLTQEQYF. The DNA for the CDR3 is TGTGCCAGCAGCTCTTTAACACAGGAGCAGTACTTC.

The table lists this clone with a few counts. The rearrangement links TRBV28 to TRBJ2-5; 12 positions agree with TRBD2. The CDR3 consists of 15 residues. Germline V CDR1 and CDR2: MDHEN, SYDVKM. With 5 bases clipped from V and 5 bases from J, the junction kept 6 bases outside the gene matches. The CDR3, as DNA: TGTGCCAGCAGTCCCCGACTAGCGGGAGTGGAGACCCAGTACTTC. It codes for CASSPRLAGVETQYF.

This clone was seen at least ten times. The CDR3 region is CASSIQGILAYGYTF. CDR3 DNA: TGTGCCAGCAGCATCCAGGGGATCTTGGCATATGGCTACACCTTC. V and J are TRBV5-6 and TRBJ1-2, with D possibly TRBD1 on 6 matching bases. CDR3 length equals 15 residues. CDR1 and CDR2 from the germline V gene are SGHDT and YYEEEE. Trimming pared 4 bases from V and 5 bases from J, leaving 18 bases between.

This clone was found many times. The rearrangement joins TRBV18 to TRBJ2-3; D gene unclear. The V end lost 2 bases, the J end lost 7 bases, and 13 bases lay between the germline ends. This CDR3 spans 14 amino acids. Germline assignment: CDR1 KGHSH and CDR2 LQKENI. The CDR3 is CASSPSAVSYTQYF. The CDR3 nucleotides read TGTGCCAGCTCACCATCTGCCGTGTCGTATACGCAGTATTTT. Looking up the rest from reference TRBV18 and TRBJ2-3 gives the full variable domain: NAGVMQNPRHLVRRRGQEARLRCSPMKGHSHVYWYRQLPEEGLKFMVYLQKENIIDESGMPKERFSAEFPKEGPSILRIQQVVRGDSAAYFCASSPSAVSYTQYFGPGTRLTVL.

This clone was counted a few times. Other nucleotide sequences from this sample produce the same CDR3. The gene calls are TRBV14 and TRBJ2-5, with 8 bases lining up with TRBD1. CDR1 is SGHDN and CDR2 is FVKESK in the germline V gene. Unmatched junction bases numbered 9, after V lost 1 base and J lost 5 bases. This CDR3 has 16 amino acids. CDR3 loop: CASSQVWRQGQETQYF. The DNA for the CDR3 is TGTGCCAGCAGCCAAGTTTGGAGACAGGGGCAGGAGACCCAGTACTTC.

This clone was counted only a few times. The rearrangement links TRBV4-1 to TRBJ1-4; 7 nucleotides line up with TRBD1. Germline V lookup: CDR1 MGHRA, CDR2 YSYEKL. V gave up 2 bases and J gave up 4 bases; unmatched junction bases: 7. The CDR3 extends over 16 amino acids. CDR3 residues: CASSQMPTGLNEKLFF. CDR3 coding DNA: TGCGCCAGCAGCCAAATGCCGACAGGGCTTAATGAAAAACTGTTTTTT.

This clone was counted only a few times. The CDR3 DNA is TGCGCCAGCAGCTTGGTGGACAGGGTTGGGGAGACCCAGTACTTC. Translation gives CASSLVDRVGETQYF. The chain has TRBV5-1 and TRBJ2-5; 8 positions agree with TRBD1. This CDR3 has 15 amino acids. V was clipped by 0 bases and J by 5 bases; unmatched bases: 6. Germline assignment: CDR1 SGHRS and CDR2 YFSETQ.

The genes are TRBV14 and TRBJ2-1; D possibly matches TRBD1 or TRBD2 (5 bases each). Trimming pared 1 base from V and 2 bases from J, leaving 18 bases between. The CDR3 totals 18 residues. Germline assignment: CDR1 SGHDN and CDR2 FVKESK. In DNA form, the CDR3 reads TGTGCCAGCAGCCAAGCTACGGGACGGTGGACCACCTACAATGAGCAGTTCTTC. The encoded protein is CASSQATGRWTTYNEQFF.

This clone has more than one count but fewer than ten. The chain is built from TRBV29-1 and TRBJ1-1; unclear D gene. V lost 7 bases, J lost 4 bases, and 16 bases lay in between. Germline assignment: CDR1 SQVTM and CDR2 ANQGSEA. The CDR3 extends over 13 amino acids. Here the CDR3 reads CSASGSLSTEAFF. CDR3 DNA sequence: TGCAGCGCCTCGGGAAGCTTGAGCACTGAAGCTTTCTTT.

This clone was recorded a few times. The chain recombines TRBV18 with TRBJ1-2; 7 bases line up with TRBD1. With 3 bases clipped from V and 0 bases from J, the junction kept 10 bases outside the gene matches. The CDR3 contains 17 residues. CDR1 KGHSH and CDR2 LQKENI come from the germline V gene. CDR3: CASSPRQGEATNYGYTF. For the CDR3, the DNA is TGTGCCAGCTCACCTAGACAGGGAGAAGCTACTAACTATGGCTACACCTTC.

The chain couples TRBV18 to TRBJ2-1, with D perhaps matching TRBD2 (6 bases). This CDR3 is built from 16 residues. Trimming removed 3 bases at V and 8 bases at J, with 20 bases between. Germline V CDR1 and CDR2: KGHSH, LQKENI. The CDR3 loop reads CASSPAEDYRHDEQFF. DNA for the CDR3: TGTGCCAGCTCACCCGCGGAGGACTATCGACATGATGAGCAGTTCTTC.

The genes are TRBV6-5 and TRBJ2-3, with a possible D match to TRBD2 (5 bases). The germline CDR1 and CDR2 sequences are MNHEY and SVGAGI. CDR3 length: 11 residues. V shed 5 bases and J shed 5 bases, with 5 bases lying between them. In nucleotides, the CDR3 is TGTGCCAGCAGTGGAGGAGATACGCAGTATTTT. Translating gives CASSGGDTQYF.

J is TRBJ2-5 and V is TRBV6-6, with a tentative D call TRBD1 (5 bases). The germline V gene encodes CDR1 MNHNY and CDR2 SVGAGI (reference sequence). Trimming pared 3 bases from V and 1 base from J, leaving 9 bases between. This CDR3 comprises 14 residues. CDR3 protein: CASSYFTGQETQYF. CDR3 nucleotides: TGTGCCAGCAGTTATTTCACAGGCCAAGAGACCCAGTACTTC.

This clone was found a few times. This rearrangement joins TRBV2 to TRBJ2-1; D is ambiguous. The germline CDR1 and CDR2 sequences are SNHLY and FYNNEI. V shed 8 bases and J shed 0 bases, with 8 bases lying between them. The CDR3 covers 13 residues. This CDR3 reads CASEASSYNEQFF. CDR3 DNA sequence: TGTGCCAGCGAGGCTAGCTCCTACAATGAGCAGTTCTTC. Variable domain in full (rest from reference TRBV2 and TRBJ2-1): EPEVTQTPSHQVTQMGQEVILRCVPISNHLYFYWYRQILGQKVEFLVSFYNNEISEKSEIFDDQFSVERPDGSNFTLKIRSTKLEDSAMYFCASEASSYNEQFFGPGTRLTVL.

V and J are TRBV7-2 and TRBJ2-5, with D uncertain. The CDR3 is 13 residues long. CDR1 is SGHTA, CDR2 FQGNSA, per germline. Trimming removed 5 bases at V and 5 bases at J, with 12 bases between. CDR3 residues: CASSKGPTETQYF. The CDR3 coding sequence is TGTGCCAGCAGCAAGGGCCCCACGGAGACCCAGTACTTC.

This clone was detected only a few times. V gene TRBV6-4 combines with J gene TRBJ2-7; 12 bases align to TRBD2. The ends lost 5 bases at V and 4 bases at J; junction bases unmatched: 15. CDR3 length: 18 residues. CDR1 and CDR2 (germline): MRHNA, SNTAGT. The CDR3 bases are TGTGCCAGCAGTATCCAACGGACTAGCGGGACTTTCTTGTACGAGCAGTACTTC. Translated, it gives CASSIQRTSGTFLYEQYF.

The CDR3 spells CASIAVRGRNTEAFF. CDR3 nucleotide sequence: TGTGCCAGCATTGCGGTAAGAGGGAGGAACACTGAAGCTTTCTTT. This sequence joins TRBV28 and TRBJ1-1; the D is unclear. The V gene lost 7 bases and the J gene lost 1 base, with 16 bases spanning the gap. CDR1 is MDHEN, CDR2 SYDVKM, per germline. The CDR3 length is 15 residues.

The sample holds a few counts of this clone. Other DNA sequences in this specimen translate into the identical CDR3. This rearrangement joins TRBV6-5 to TRBJ2-5; no clear D. Trimming stripped 2 bases from V and 1 base from J, with 5 bases between. CDR3 size: 13 residues. Germline lookup yields CDR1 MNHEY and CDR2 SVGAGI. DNA of the CDR3: TGTGCCAGCAGTTACGCGCTCCAAGAGACCCAGTACTTC. Residues: CASSYALQETQYF.